Each of the 27 T cell receptor beta chains below was sequenced from the same sample in a study of persistence of HIV-infected CD4 T cells (TCRdb year 2020). The treatment or condition label for this specimen denotes: suppressive antiretroviral therapy. Lysates of CMV-infected fibroblasts at approximately 9.6 ug/mL were used to stimulate the cells. Memory populations depleted of antigen-responding cells were obtained by sorting nonresponding CD40L-negative CD69-negative CD45RO-high memory CD4+ T cells. These receptors lack a known antigen. TCRbeta repertoires were sequenced from genomic DNA with the immunoSEQ hsTCRB assay version 4 in survey mode. Entries here come from immuneACCESS through TCRdb and include only in-frame sequences with V and J called. Some clones fail to appear in such tables; in the studies checked, an unresolved V gene covers under half of the shortfall, and the cause of the remainder is unknown. This sample has some 30,000 clones in its table, and roughly 82% of those were observed once. Together, the top ten hold approximately 6.5% of the sample.

The sample was CD4+ T cells sorted from PBMCs after roughly 17-hour stimulation, taken from a patient who received antiretroviral therapy. Explained via the paper, the cell subset or site label denotes: CD40L-CD69- CD45RO-high memory CD4 T cells not responding to CMV lysate. These receptors all stem from an adult woman with HIV who was CMV-seropositive.

This clone was found once. V usage is TRBV29-1 and J usage is TRBJ2-1; no clear D. V lost 3 bases and J lost 0, with 12 bases in between. This CDR3 is built from 15 residues. Germline CDR1 reads SQVTM; CDR2 reads ANQGSEA. CDR3: CSVDSPFRSYNEQFF. The CDR3 nucleotides read TGCAGCGTTGACAGCCCCTTTCGCTCCTACAATGAGCAGTTCTTC.

CDR3 sequence (DNA): TGCAGTGCTAGTCAGGGAACGGAGAACTATGGCTACACCTTC. Encoded protein: CSASQGTENYGYTF. This chain uses TRBV20-1 with TRBJ1-2; D might be TRBD1 (5 bases). The germline gives CDR1 DFQATT, CDR2 SNEGSKA (reference sequence). With 3 bases removed from V and 2 bases from J, the gap between germline ends came to 13 bases. The CDR3 totals 14 residues.

The rearrangement links TRBV19 to TRBJ1-4, with 7 nucleotides matching TRBD1. Germline-derived CDR1 and CDR2 are LNHDA and SQIVND (reference sequence). The CDR3 runs to 17 residues. V trimming: 5 bases; J trimming: 3 bases; junction bases outside the gene matches: 12. The CDR3, as DNA: TGTGCCAGTAGTTACGGGGGGACAGTACCTCCTAATGAAAAACTGTTTTTT. This codes for CASSYGGTVPPNEKLFF.

The gene calls are TRBV2 and TRBJ1-1; D is possibly TRBD1 (6 bases). Per the germline V gene, CDR1 is SNHLY and CDR2 is FYNNEI. CDR3 size: 14 residues. Trimming left V 8 bases short and J 6 bases short, with 19 bases between. CDR3 nucleotide sequence: TGTGCCAGCCGCCCACAGGGTAGTCTGTCTGAAGCTTTCTTT. It specifies CASRPQGSLSEAFF.

This chain joins TRBV7-2 and TRBJ1-5; possibly TRBD1 for D (6 bases). Germline CDR1 reads SGHTA; CDR2 reads FQGNSA. The CDR3 is made up of 15 amino acids. Trimming left V 1 base short and J 7 bases short, with 14 bases between. The CDR3 spells CASSLDRALGQPQHF. For the CDR3, the DNA is TGTGCCAGCAGCTTAGACAGGGCTTTAGGACAGCCCCAGCATTTT.

The rearrangement links TRBV6-2 or TRBV6-3 to TRBJ2-7; no clear D gene. Trimming shortened V by 0 bases and J by 3 bases, and 6 bases separated the two germline ends. CDR1 is MNHEY, CDR2 SVGEGT, per germline. The CDR3 consists of 13 residues. CDR3 DNA sequence: TGTGCCAGCAGTTACTCATCGCTCTACGAGCAGTACTTC. Encoded protein: CASSYSSLYEQYF.

V is TRBV7-9 and J is TRBJ2-5; the D is unclear. Germline V lookup: CDR1 SEHNR, CDR2 FQNEAQ (reference sequence). This CDR3 comprises 13 residues. Between the trimmed V and J ends, which lost 5 bases and 5 bases, there was a span of 12 bases. The chain's CDR3 is CASSPRSGETQYF. CDR3 nucleotides: TGTGCCAGCAGCCCCCGGTCTGGGGAGACCCAGTACTTC.

This clone was detected a few times. CDR3 protein: CASSQYKGAEAFF. The CDR3 DNA reads TGTGCCAGCAGCCAATATAAAGGGGCTGAAGCTTTCTTT. This chain uses TRBV3-1 (or the pseudogene TRBV3-2) with TRBJ1-1; D is possibly TRBD1 (5 bases). CDR1 is LGHDT, CDR2 YNNKEL, per germline (reference sequence). V lost 2 bases and J 6 bases, leaving 10 bases between the germline ends. The CDR3 length is 13 residues.

The rearrangement links TRBV27 to TRBJ1-1; TRBD1 agrees at 9 bases. The V gene end was trimmed by 6 bases and the J gene end by 6 bases; junction bases not matched to a gene: 8. CDR3 length equals 14 residues. Germline V lookup: CDR1 MNHEY, CDR2 SMNVEV (reference sequence). The CDR3 DNA follows: TGTGCCAGCAGACAAAGGGACAGGGCCGCTGAAGCTTTCTTT. This gives the protein CASRQRDRAAEAFF.

This clone was seen a few times. This chain links TRBV19 with TRBJ1-1; no clear D gene. The CDR3 spans 14 residues. The V end was cut by 5 bases, the J end by 1 base, with 11 bases between. CDR1 and CDR2 (germline): LNHDA, SQIVND (reference sequence). The CDR3 loop is CASSGLVRNTEAFF. In nucleotides, the CDR3 is TGTGCCAGTAGTGGCTTGGTTCGGAACACTGAAGCTTTCTTT.

A note on this clone: The junction differs from germline at one of its ends, possibly a read error. The chain links TRBV6-6 to TRBJ2-7; 10 bases fit TRBD1. Germline CDR1 MNHNY, CDR2 SVGAGI (reference sequence). CDR3 length equals 14 residues. The CDR3 is CASSSIMGTGDLDF. DNA of the CDR3: TGTGCCAGCAGTTCCATTATGGGGACAGGGGATTTGGACTTC.

The V call is TRBV6-2 or TRBV6-3, the J call TRBJ1-2; D is uncertain. The CDR3 runs to 13 residues. Germline lookup yields CDR1 MNHEY and CDR2 SVGEGT. V was clipped by 0 bases and J by 0 bases, with 2 bases between them. Here the CDR3 DNA reads TGTGCCAGCAGTTACTCGGCTAACTATGGCTACACCTTC. Translating it yields CASSYSANYGYTF.

This clone has only one observation. The chain uses TRBV2 and TRBJ1-1; D remains ambiguous. This CDR3 has 11 amino acids. V was clipped by 5 bases and J by 7 bases, with 8 bases between them. From germline, CDR1 is SNHLY and CDR2 FYNNEI. The CDR3 DNA sequence: TGTGCCAGCAGTCGGGCCCTTGAAGCTTTCTTT. Its translation: CASSRALEAFF. Complete variable domain (other parts from reference TRBV2 and TRBJ1-1): EPEVTQTPSHQVTQMGQEVILRCVPISNHLYFYWYRQILGQKVEFLVSFYNNEISEKSEIFDDQFSVERPDGSNFTLKIRSTKLEDSAMYFCASSRALEAFFGQGTRLTVV.

This chain links TRBV5-1 with TRBJ2-5; 11 nucleotides line up with TRBD2. V trimming: 5 bases; J trimming: 4 bases; junction bases outside the gene matches: 7. Germline V lookup: CDR1 SGHRS, CDR2 YFSETQ. The CDR3 loop spans 15 amino acids. The CDR3 nucleotides are TGCGCCAGCAGAACTAGCGGGAGTGGAGGAGAGACCCAGTACTTC. Protein: CASRTSGSGGETQYF.

V gene TRBV5-1 combines with J gene TRBJ2-1; possible D gene TRBD1, 6 bases. CDR1 and CDR2 (germline): SGHRS, YFSETQ. The V gene lost 6 bases and the J gene lost 10 bases, with 23 bases spanning the gap. The CDR3 sequence is 15 residues long. The CDR3 sequence: CASTVQGMASREQFF. The CDR3 DNA reads as TGCGCCAGCACGGTACAGGGAATGGCCTCCCGGGAGCAGTTCTTC.

The chain employs TRBV5-1 and TRBJ2-7; 7 nucleotides agree with TRBD1. The germline V gene has CDR1 SGHRS and CDR2 YFSETQ. V shed 0 bases, J shed 5 bases, and the junction held 8 bases outside the gene matches. The length of the CDR3 is 15 residues. The CDR3 sequence is CASSLGGQKVDEQYF. DNA of the CDR3: TGCGCCAGCAGCTTGGGGGGACAGAAAGTGGACGAGCAGTACTTC.

The rearrangement links TRBV7-9 to TRBJ2-1; D not resolved. The CDR3 length is 15 residues. The V gene's germline CDR1 is SEHNR and CDR2 FQNEAQ (reference sequence). The V end was cut by 5 bases, the J end by 2 bases, with 13 bases between. CDR3 in amino acids: CASSEGGGPYNEQFF. CDR3 bases: TGTGCCAGCAGCGAAGGTGGTGGTCCCTACAATGAGCAGTTCTTC.

The V gene is TRBV12-5, the J gene TRBJ2-2; 9 nucleotides line up with TRBD1. CDR3 length equals 15 residues. V lost 6 bases to trimming and J lost 7 bases; unmatched junction nucleotides: 9. Germline V lookup: CDR1 LGHNT, CDR2 FRNRAP. CDR3 amino acids: CASGQTGGFHGELFF. In nucleotides, the CDR3 is TGTGCTAGTGGCCAGACAGGGGGGTTTCACGGGGAGCTGTTTTTT.

The chain combines TRBV5-5 with TRBJ1-1; possibly TRBD1 for D (6 bases). V was cut by 3 bases and J by 2 bases, with 14 bases left in between. CDR3 length: 15 residues. Looked up from germline, CDR1 is SGHKS and CDR2 is YYEKEE (reference sequence). The CDR3 here is CASSWGGGSNTEAFF. As DNA, the CDR3 is TGTGCCAGCAGCTGGGGAGGGGGGTCCAACACTGAAGCTTTCTTT.

The J gene is TRBJ1-2, the V gene TRBV6-2 or TRBV6-3; 10 positions agree with TRBD1. The V gene's germline CDR1 is MNHEY and CDR2 SVGEGT. Trimming took 0 bases from V and 13 from J; bases not matched to a gene: 8. The CDR3 is 14 residues long. The CDR3 sequence: CASSYSMRQGAVTF. Written as DNA, the CDR3 is TGTGCCAGCAGTTACTCGATGCGACAGGGGGCCGTCACCTTC.

The genes are TRBV3-1 (or the pseudogene TRBV3-2) and TRBJ1-5; unclear D gene. Germline V gene sequence: CDR1 LGHDT, CDR2 YNNKEL (reference sequence). The CDR3 consists of 14 residues. The germline V and J ends were trimmed by 3 bases and 4 bases, with 10 bases remaining between them. CDR3 residues: CASSQAGPNQPQHF. DNA of the CDR3: TGTGCCAGCAGCCAGGCAGGCCCTAATCAGCCCCAGCATTTT.

The J gene is TRBJ1-2, the V gene TRBV24-1; D not certain. This CDR3 is built from 14 residues. Germline V gene lookup returns CDR1 KGHDR and CDR2 SFDVKD. V was clipped by 0 bases and J by 8 bases, with 12 bases between them. CDR3 residues: CATSDLEGIGGYTF. The DNA of the CDR3 is TGTGCCACCAGTGATTTGGAAGGGATTGGAGGCTACACCTTC.

The chain uses TRBV9 and TRBJ1-1; the match to TRBD1 covers 9 bases. The CDR3 loop spans 15 amino acids. V was clipped by 3 bases and J by 1 base; unmatched bases: 4. Germline assignment: CDR1 SGDLS and CDR2 YYNGEE. As DNA, the CDR3 is TGTGCCAGCAGCGCGGGACAGGGTTGGAACACTGAAGCTTTCTTT. It specifies CASSAGQGWNTEAFF.

This sequence joins TRBV5-8 and TRBJ2-1; 9 nucleotides match TRBD1. Germline V CDR1 and CDR2: SGHTS, YDEGEE. The CDR3 has 15 amino acids. Losses at the gene ends were 4 bases for V and 7 bases for J; bases not matched to a gene: 9. The CDR3 spells CASSPWTGVFNEQFF. The CDR3 bases are TGTGCCAGCAGCCCATGGACAGGGGTCTTTAATGAGCAGTTCTTC.

This clone has more than one count but fewer than ten. This chain connects TRBV19 to TRBJ2-5; 8 positions agree with TRBD2. V trimming: 8 bases; J trimming: 1 base; junction bases outside the gene matches: 9. Germline CDR1 reads LNHDA; CDR2 reads SQIVND (reference sequence). The CDR3 runs 15 residues. The CDR3 DNA reads TGTGCCAGTTCTACCCGGGGGGGCTCCCAAGAGACCCAGTACTTC. This encodes CASSTRGGSQETQYF.

The gene calls are TRBV14 and TRBJ1-1, with 10 positions matching TRBD1. Trimming cost V 0 bases and J 4 bases; bases outside gene matches: 8. Germline CDR1 reads SGHDN; CDR2 reads FVKESK. This CDR3 is 17 amino acids long. The CDR3 DNA is TGTGCCAGCAGCCAAGAACGACAGGGGGCATGGGTCACTGAAGCTTTCTTT. It codes for CASSQERQGAWVTEAFF.

This clone was counted a single time. This sequence joins TRBV10-1 and TRBJ1-2; D remains ambiguous. Per the germline V gene, CDR1 is WNHNN and CDR2 is SYGVQD (reference sequence). The CDR3 is 13 amino acids. Trimming pared 4 bases from V and 2 bases from J, leaving 8 bases between. The CDR3 bases are TGCGCCAGCAGTGTGCTCAGAAACTATGGCTACACCTTC. This gives the protein CASSVLRNYGYTF.